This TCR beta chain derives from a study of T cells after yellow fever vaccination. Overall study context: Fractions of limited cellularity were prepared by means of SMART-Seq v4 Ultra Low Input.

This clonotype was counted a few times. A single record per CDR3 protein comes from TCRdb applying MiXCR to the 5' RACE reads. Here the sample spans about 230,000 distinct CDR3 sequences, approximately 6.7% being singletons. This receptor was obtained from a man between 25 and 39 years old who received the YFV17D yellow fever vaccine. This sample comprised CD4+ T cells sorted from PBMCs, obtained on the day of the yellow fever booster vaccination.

CDR3 sequence (DNA): TGCAGTCAGGCGATTTGGAGCCAAGAGACCCAGTACTTC. Translated, it gives CSQAIWSQETQYF. V and J are TRBV20-1 and TRBJ2-5; D is ambiguous. The V gene's germline CDR1 is DFQATT and CDR2 SNEGSKA (reference sequence). The CDR3 spans 13 residues. Trimming removed 8 bases at V and 1 base at J, with 14 bases between.